The T cell receptor (beta chain) described here comes from a study of T cell clonotyping in hematopoietic cell transplantation. Study-level information: Recipient samples before transplant were obtained post-cytoreduction.

The method was immunoSEQ multiplex PCR; TCRdb's version includes in-frame clones alone and lacks a portion of them. Seen here are fewer than 50,000 clones, 65% to 90% observed once, and the top ten hold about 6%. As to time point: recipient sample about 28 days before transplant, after cytoreduction. As concerns this clone: Its matching antigen is unknown.

Whole-study findings and limits: Few recipient clonotypes overlapped donors; over 97% were de novo at given depth.

The sequence came from a man aged 55-75 years with biphenotypic leukemia. Some clones in this sample may be carry-over from other donors' samples. Sequenced here: peripheral blood mononuclear cells, sampled before stem cell transplant.

The CDR3 DNA sequence: TGTGCCAGTAGTAGGGGTGCGGGACAGGGTTATCAGCCCCAGCATTTT. Translated, it gives CASSRGAGQGYQPQHF. The chain couples TRBV19 to TRBJ1-5, with 9 bases matching TRBD1. Germline loops: CDR1 LNHDA, CDR2 SQIVND (reference sequence). Trimming took 4 bases from V and 5 from J; bases not matched to a gene: 9. The CDR3 has 16 residues. Full variable domain (missing parts from reference TRBV19 and TRBJ1-5): DGGITQSPKYLFRKEGQNVTLSCEQNLNHDAMYWYRQDPGQGLRLIYYSQIVNDFQKGDIAEGYSVSREKKESFPLTVTSAQKNPTAFYLCASSRGAGQGYQPQHFGDGTRLSIL.